The present TCR beta chain was sequenced within a study of blood T cell repertoires in COVID-19. In the study overall: Some COVID-19 samples were acute and others convalescent; all came from the United States, Italy and Spain. Sources were T cells, B-cell-depleted T cells, or PBMCs; the material itself was cDNA or gDNA.

Authors' data handling: Estimated nucleated cell counts came from reference gene primer amplification. Sequencing used immunoSEQ multiplex PCR; TCRdb keeps in-frame clones, though not all of them. V and J calls and clone size are given by that table; D and trimming were obtained from the DNA. The sample has some 61,000 clones; 80% to 90% are singletons. CDR3 length: 13 residues. Deletions cut 4 bases from V and 6 bases from J, with 13 bases between. Germline CDR1 is SGHNT and CDR2 is YYREEE (reference sequence). The receptor comes from a man aged 60-69 years with acute or convalescent COVID-19. This chain connects TRBV5-4 to TRBJ1-1; D call uncertain. The specimen was peripheral blood. The CDR3 here is CASSLVGIPEAFF. CDR3 in DNA: TGTGCCAGCAGCCTGGTCGGGATCCCTGAAGCTTTCTTT.